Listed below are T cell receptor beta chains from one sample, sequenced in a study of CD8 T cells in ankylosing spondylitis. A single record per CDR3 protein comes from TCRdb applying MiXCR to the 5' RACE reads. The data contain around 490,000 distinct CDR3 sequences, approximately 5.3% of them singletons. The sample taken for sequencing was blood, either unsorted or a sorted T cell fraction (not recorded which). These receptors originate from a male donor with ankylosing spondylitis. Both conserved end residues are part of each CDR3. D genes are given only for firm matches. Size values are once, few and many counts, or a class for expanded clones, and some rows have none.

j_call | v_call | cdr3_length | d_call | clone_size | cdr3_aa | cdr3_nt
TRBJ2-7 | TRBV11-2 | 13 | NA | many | CASSYVGASEQYF | TGTGCCAGCAGCTACGTGGGAGCATCCGAGCAGTACTTC
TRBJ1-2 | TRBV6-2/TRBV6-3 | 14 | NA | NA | CASRGPTSNYGYTF | TGTGCCAGCCGGGGACCGACCTCTAACTATGGCTACACCTTC
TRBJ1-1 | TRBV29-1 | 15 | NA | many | CSVGSRLTQNTEAFF | TGCAGCGTTGGGTCCCGCTTGACACAGAACACTGAAGCTTTCTTT
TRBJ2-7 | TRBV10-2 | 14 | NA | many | CASSEFGGPYEQYF | TGCGCCAGCAGTGAATTTGGGGGGCCGTACGAGCAGTACTTC
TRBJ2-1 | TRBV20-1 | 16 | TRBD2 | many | CSASAPLAGGWNEQFF | TGCAGTGCTAGTGCCCCCCTAGCGGGAGGGTGGAATGAGCAGTTCTTC
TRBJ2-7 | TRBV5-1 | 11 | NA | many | CASSQGDEQYF | TGCGCCAGCAGCCAAGGGGACGAGCAGTACTTC
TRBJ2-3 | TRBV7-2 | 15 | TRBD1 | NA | CASSPGQEMGDTQYF | TGTGCCAGCAGTCCCGGACAGGAGATGGGGGATACGCAGTATTTT
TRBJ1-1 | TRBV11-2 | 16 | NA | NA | CASSLDRGGADTEAFF | TGTGCCAGCAGCTTAGATCGGGGGGGCGCGGACACTGAAGCTTTCTTT
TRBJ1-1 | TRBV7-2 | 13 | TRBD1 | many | CASSPDRGRETFF | TGTGCCAGCAGCCCGGACAGGGGACGAGAGACTTTCTTT
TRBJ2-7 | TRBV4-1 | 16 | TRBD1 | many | CASSSEGQGGPYEQYF | TGCGCCAGCAGTTCTGAGGGACAGGGAGGCCCCTACGAGCAGTACTTC
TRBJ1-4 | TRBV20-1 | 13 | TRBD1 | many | CSASTGRNEKLFF | TGCAGTGCTTCGACAGGGCGTAATGAAAAACTGTTTTTT
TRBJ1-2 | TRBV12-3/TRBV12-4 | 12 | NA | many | CASTFAGAGYTF | TGTGCCAGCACCTTTGCGGGGGCTGGCTACACCTTC
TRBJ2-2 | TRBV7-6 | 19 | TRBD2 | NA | CASSLGGVSGGSPTGELFF | TGTGCCAGCAGCTTAGGAGGAGTTAGCGGGGGGTCCCCCACCGGGGAGCTGTTTTTT
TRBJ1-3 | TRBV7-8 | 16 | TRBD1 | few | CASSLVYRGQGNTIYF | TGTGCCAGCAGCTTAGTTTACAGGGGTCAAGGAAACACCATATATTTT
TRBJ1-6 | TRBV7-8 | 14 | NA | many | CASSGRLPGLPLHF | TGTGCCAGCAGCGGGCGTCTGCCGGGATTACCCCTCCACTTT
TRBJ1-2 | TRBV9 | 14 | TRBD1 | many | CASSGGQGAYGYTF | TGTGCCAGCAGCGGAGGACAGGGGGCTTATGGCTACACCTTC
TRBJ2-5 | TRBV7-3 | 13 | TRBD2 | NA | CASSLSREEPQYF | TGTGCCAGCAGCTTATCTCGGGAGGAGCCCCAGTACTTC
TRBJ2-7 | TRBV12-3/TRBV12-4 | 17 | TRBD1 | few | CASSRGQGNLNSYEQYF | TGTGCCAGCAGTAGGGGACAGGGGAACTTGAACTCCTACGAGCAGTACTTC
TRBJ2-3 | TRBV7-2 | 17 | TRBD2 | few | CASSPAGLAGARDTQYF | TGTGCCAGCAGCCCAGCGGGACTAGCGGGTGCTAGGGATACGCAGTATTTT
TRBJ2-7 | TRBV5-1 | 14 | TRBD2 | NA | CASGLGSGGLEQYF | TGCGCCAGCGGCTTGGGTAGCGGGGGGCTCGAGCAGTACTTC
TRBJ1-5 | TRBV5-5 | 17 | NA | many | CASSLMMTAYSNQPQHF | TGTGCCAGCAGCTTGATGATGACGGCGTATAGCAATCAGCCCCAGCATTTT
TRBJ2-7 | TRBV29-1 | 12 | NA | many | CSVDRDGYEQYF | TGCAGCGTTGATAGGGACGGCTACGAGCAGTACTTC
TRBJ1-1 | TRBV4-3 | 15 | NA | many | CASARGGLGNTEAFF | TGCGCCAGCGCAAGGGGGGGGCTTGGAAACACTGAAGCTTTCTTT
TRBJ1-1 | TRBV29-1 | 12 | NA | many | CSVEGAGSEAFF | TGCAGCGTTGAGGGGGCTGGGTCTGAAGCTTTCTTT
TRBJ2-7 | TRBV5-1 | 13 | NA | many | CASSLAMSYEQYF | TGCGCCAGCAGCTTGGCCATGTCCTACGAGCAGTACTTC
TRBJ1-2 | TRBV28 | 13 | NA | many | CASNRGGRYGYTF | TGTGCCAGCAATCGTGGGGGACGCTATGGCTACACCTTC
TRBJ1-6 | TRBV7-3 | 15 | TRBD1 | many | CASSLIGQGDSPLHF | TGTGCCAGCAGCTTAATCGGACAGGGAGATTCACCCCTCCACTTT
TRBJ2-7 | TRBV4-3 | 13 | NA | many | CASSTGTSYEQYF | TGCGCCAGCAGCACCGGGACTTCCTACGAGCAGTACTTC
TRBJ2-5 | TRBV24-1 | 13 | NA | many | CATSEGSQETQYF | TGTGCCACCAGTGAAGGCAGCCAAGAGACCCAGTACTTC
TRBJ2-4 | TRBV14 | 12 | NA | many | CASSRGRNIQYF | TGTGCCAGCAGCCGGGGGAGAAACATTCAGTACTTC
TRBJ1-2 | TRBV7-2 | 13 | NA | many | CASSSGPFEGYTF | TGTGCCAGCAGCTCGGGTCCTTTCGAGGGCTACACCTTC
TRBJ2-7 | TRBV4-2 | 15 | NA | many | CASSPRDGLDNEQYF | TGTGCCAGCAGCCCGAGAGACGGTTTGGACAACGAGCAGTACTTC
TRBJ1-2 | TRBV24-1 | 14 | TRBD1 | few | CATSDQGADYGYTF | TGTGCCACCAGTGACCAGGGGGCAGACTATGGCTACACCTTC
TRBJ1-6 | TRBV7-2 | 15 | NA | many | CASSLHGGINSPLHF | TGTGCCAGCAGCCTGCACGGGGGAATTAATTCACCCCTCCACTTT
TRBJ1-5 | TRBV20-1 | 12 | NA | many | CSARAGEQPQHF | TGCAGTGCTAGGGCTGGGGAGCAGCCCCAGCATTTT
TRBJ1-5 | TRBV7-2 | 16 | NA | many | CASSPGTSHSNQPQHF | TGTGCCAGCAGCCCGGGAACCTCCCATAGCAATCAGCCCCAGCATTTT
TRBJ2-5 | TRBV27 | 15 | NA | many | CASSLSPKGQETQYF | TGTGCCAGCAGTTTATCCCCGAAGGGCCAAGAGACCCAGTACTTC
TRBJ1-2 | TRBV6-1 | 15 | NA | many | CASSGYRGGRYGYTF | TGTGCCAGCAGCGGATACCGTGGGGGACGATATGGCTACACCTTC
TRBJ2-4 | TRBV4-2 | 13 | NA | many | CASSGPYKNIQYF | TGTGCCAGCAGCGGACCTTACAAAAACATTCAGTACTTC
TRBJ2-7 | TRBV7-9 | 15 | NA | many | CASSRGGVHSYEQYF | TGTGCCAGCAGCAGAGGAGGGGTTCATTCCTACGAGCAGTACTTC
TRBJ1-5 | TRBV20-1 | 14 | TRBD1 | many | CSANTGESNQPQHF | TGCAGTGCAAATACAGGGGAAAGCAATCAGCCCCAGCATTTT
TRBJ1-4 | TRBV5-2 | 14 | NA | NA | CARGPGLLCEKLFF | TGTGCCAGGGGCCCCGGGCTCCTCTGTGAAAAACTGTTTTTT
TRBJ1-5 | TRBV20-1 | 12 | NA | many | CSAYGGDQPQHF | TGCAGTGCGTACGGGGGCGATCAGCCCCAGCATTTT